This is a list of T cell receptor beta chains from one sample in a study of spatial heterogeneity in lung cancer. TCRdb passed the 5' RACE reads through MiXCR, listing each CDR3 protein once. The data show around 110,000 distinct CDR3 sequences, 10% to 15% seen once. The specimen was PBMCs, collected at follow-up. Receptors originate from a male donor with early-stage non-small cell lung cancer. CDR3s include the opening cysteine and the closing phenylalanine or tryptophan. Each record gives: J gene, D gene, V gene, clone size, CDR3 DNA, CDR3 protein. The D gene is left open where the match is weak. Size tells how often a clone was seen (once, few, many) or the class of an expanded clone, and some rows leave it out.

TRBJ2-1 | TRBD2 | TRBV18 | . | TGTGCCAGCTCACCGCCTCTCAGCGGGGGGCCTCGTGAGCAGTTCTTC | CASSPPLSGGPREQFF
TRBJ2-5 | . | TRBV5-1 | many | TGCGCCAGCAGCCGAACTAGGGAGACCCAGTACTTC | CASSRTRETQYF
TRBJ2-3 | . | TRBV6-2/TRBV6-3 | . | TGTGCCAGCACCAGAGGTATAGGCAGCACAGATACGCAGTATTTT | CASTRGIGSTDTQYF
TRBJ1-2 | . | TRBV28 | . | TGTGCCAGCAGTCTCAGTCGGAACTATGGCTACACCTTC | CASSLSRNYGYTF
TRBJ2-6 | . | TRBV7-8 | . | TGTGCCAGCAGCTTAGAAACTTACTCTGGGGCCAACGTCCTGACTTTC | CASSLETYSGANVLTF
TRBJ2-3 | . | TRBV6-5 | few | TGTGCCAGCAGTTACTTGCGTCCCCTAAGCACAGATACGCAGTATTTT | CASSYLRPLSTDTQYF
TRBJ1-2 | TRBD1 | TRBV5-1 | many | TGCGCCAGCGAACCTGGACAGGGACTCTATGGCTACACCTTC | CASEPGQGLYGYTF
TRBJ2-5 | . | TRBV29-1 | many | TGCAGCGTTGAGGCTGGGAGTCTTAAACAAGAGACCCAGTACTTC | CSVEAGSLKQETQYF
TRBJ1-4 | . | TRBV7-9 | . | TGTGCCAGCTCCGACGGGGCAACTAATGAAAAACTGTTTTTT | CASSDGATNEKLFF
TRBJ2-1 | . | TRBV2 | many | TGTGCCAGCAGTGAAGACGTTTCTGAGCAGTTCTTC | CASSEDVSEQFF
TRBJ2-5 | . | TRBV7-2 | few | TGTGCCAGCAGCTTCGGGACACAAGAGACCCAGTACTTC | CASSFGTQETQYF
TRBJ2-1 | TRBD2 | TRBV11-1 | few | TGTGCCAGCAGCCTGGGACTAGCGGAGTACAATGAGCAGTTCTTC | CASSLGLAEYNEQFF
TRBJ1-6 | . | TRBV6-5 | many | TGTGCCAGCAGTTACTCGGGCGGCTCCCAGGCCCTCCACTTT | CASSYSGGSQALHF
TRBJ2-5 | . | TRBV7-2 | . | TGTGCCAGCAGCTTAATAAGGGGCCAAGAGACCCAGTACTTC | CASSLIRGQETQYF
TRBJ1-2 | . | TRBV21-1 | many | TGTGCCAGCAACGAAAAGCACAGGCATGTACCCTATGGCTACACCTTC | CASNEKHRHVPYGYTF
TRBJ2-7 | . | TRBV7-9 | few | TGTGCCAGCAGCTTACCAGGGGTTCCCTACGAGCAGTACTTC | CASSLPGVPYEQYF
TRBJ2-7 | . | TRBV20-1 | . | TGCAGTCACCGGGCGGGGAGCTCCTACGAGCAGTACTTC | CSHRAGSSYEQYF
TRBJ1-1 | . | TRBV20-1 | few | TGCAGTGCTAGTCCGACAGTCCTGATTGAAGCTTTCTTT | CSASPTVLIEAFF
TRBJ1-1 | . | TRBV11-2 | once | TGTGCCAGCAGTATAGGAGGGACGGTGAACACTGAAGCTTTCTTT | CASSIGGTVNTEAFF
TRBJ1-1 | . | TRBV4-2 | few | TGTGCCAGCAGCCAAGATGGTGGATCCATGAACACTGAAGCTTTCTTT | CASSQDGGSMNTEAFF
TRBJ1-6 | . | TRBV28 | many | TGTGCCAGCAGTTTAGAATCACCCCTCCACTTT | CASSLESPLHF
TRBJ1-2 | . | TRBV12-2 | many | TGTGCAAGTCGCTTACCTGGGGCAGGGCACTATGGCTACACCTTC | CASRLPGAGHYGYTF
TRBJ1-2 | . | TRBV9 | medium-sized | TGTGCCAGCAGCCCTAGACAAGGGGCGCGTGACTATGGCTACACCTTC | CASSPRQGARDYGYTF
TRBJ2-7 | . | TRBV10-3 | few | TGTGCCATCAGTTTGACAGCAACCTACGAGCAGTACTTC | CAISLTATYEQYF
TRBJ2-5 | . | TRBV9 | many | TGTGCCAGCAGCGTAGATGCCAGGGGGGGAGAGACCCAGTACTTC | CASSVDARGGETQYF
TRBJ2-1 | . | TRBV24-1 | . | TGTGCCACCAGTGACTTCGACGGGTCCTACAATGGGCAGTTCTTC | CATSDFDGSYNGQFF
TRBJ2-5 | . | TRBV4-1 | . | TGCGCCAGCAGCAAGCGAAGCGATGACGAGACCCAGTACTTC | CASSKRSDDETQYF
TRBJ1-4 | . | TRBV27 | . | TGTGCCAGCAGGCGGACAGCAACTAATGAAAAACTGTTTTTT | CASRRTATNEKLFF
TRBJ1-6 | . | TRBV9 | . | TGTGCCAGCAGCGTAGGGGATATATATAATTCACCCCTCCACTTT | CASSVGDIYNSPLHF
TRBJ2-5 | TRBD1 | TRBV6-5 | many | TGTGCCAGCAGTTATGCGAGACAGGGGGTCGAGACCCAGTACTTC | CASSYARQGVETQYF
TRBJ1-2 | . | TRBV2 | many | TGTGCCAGCAGGGAAGGGGACTATGGCTACACCTTC | CASREGDYGYTF
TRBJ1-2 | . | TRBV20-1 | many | TGCAGTGCTACTTCGGTTAACTATGGCTACACCTTC | CSATSVNYGYTF
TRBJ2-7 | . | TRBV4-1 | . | TGCGCCAGCAGCCAGTCGGGGCACTACGAGCAGTACTTC | CASSQSGHYEQYF
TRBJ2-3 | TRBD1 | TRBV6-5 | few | TGTGCCAGCAGTTACTCCGGACAGGGTAAAGATACGCAGTATTTT | CASSYSGQGKDTQYF
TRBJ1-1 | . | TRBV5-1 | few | TGCGCCAGCAGCTTGTCGGGCTCTACCACTGAAGCTTTCTTT | CASSLSGSTTEAFF
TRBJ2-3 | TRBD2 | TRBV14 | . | TGTGCCAGCAGCCCAGCTAGCGGGGGGGCCCTAGATACGCAGTATTTT | CASSPASGGALDTQYF
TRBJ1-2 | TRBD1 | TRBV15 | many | TGTGCCACCAGCAGAGAACAGGGGGTCCGGTATGGCTACACCTTC | CATSREQGVRYGYTF
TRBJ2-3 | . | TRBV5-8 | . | TGTGCCAGCAGCTTGGAAGGGGGTCAAGATACGCAGTATTTT | CASSLEGGQDTQYF
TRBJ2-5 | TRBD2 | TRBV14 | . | TGTGCCAGCAGCCAAGTGCAATTAGCGGGGGCCTTTGGCCAGTACTTC | CASSQVQLAGAFGQYF
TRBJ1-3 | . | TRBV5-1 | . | TGCGCCAGCAGCTTGGCCCCCGGCAGGGAGGACACCATATATTTT | CASSLAPGREDTIYF
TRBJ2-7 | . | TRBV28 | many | TGTGCCAGCAGTTTGTCGGGGACGCTAAAAGAGCAGTACTTC | CASSLSGTLKEQYF
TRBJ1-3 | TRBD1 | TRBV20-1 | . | TGCAGTGCTAGAGACGGGACAGGGTCTGGAAACACCATATATTTT | CSARDGTGSGNTIYF
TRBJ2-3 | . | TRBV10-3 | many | TGTGCCATCAGTGAATGGCGAATACGTGAAGATACGCAGTATTTT | CAISEWRIREDTQYF
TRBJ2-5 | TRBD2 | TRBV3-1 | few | TGTGCCAGCAGCTATAGCGGGGGGAAAGAGACCCAGTACTTC | CASSYSGGKETQYF
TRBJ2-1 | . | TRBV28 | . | TGTGCCAGCAAACGTCCAGTTTACAATGAGCAGTTCTTC | CASKRPVYNEQFF
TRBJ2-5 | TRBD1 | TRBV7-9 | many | TGTGCCAGCAGCCCTGAGGGGGCGAGAGAGACCCAGTACTTC | CASSPEGARETQYF
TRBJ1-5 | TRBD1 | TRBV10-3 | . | TGTGCCATCAGGGGGACAGGGGATCAGCCCCAGCATTTT | CAIRGTGDQPQHF
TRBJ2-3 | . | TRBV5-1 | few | TGCGCCAGCAGCTTGATTGTTGGCGGAGGCACAGATACGCAGTATTTT | CASSLIVGGGTDTQYF
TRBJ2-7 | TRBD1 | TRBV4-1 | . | TGCGCCAGCAGCCAAGATACCCGGACAGGCAGCTACGAGCAGTACTTC | CASSQDTRTGSYEQYF